This T cell receptor (beta chain) was captured in a study of blood T cell repertoires in COVID-19. Study-wide context: COVID-19 samples, acute and convalescent, were from the United States, Italy and Spain.

CDR1 and CDR2 (germline): SEHNR, FQNEAQ (reference sequence). The CDR3 contains 15 residues. V dropped 2 bases and J dropped 4 bases, with 11 bases sitting between them. Original processing methods: Nucleated cell counts were estimated from reference gene primer amplification. Only in-frame clones appear in the TCRdb table, and some are missing; sequencing was by immunoSEQ multiplex PCR. That table supplies the V and J calls and clone size; D and trimming were determined from the DNA. The sample has some 260,000 clones, over 75% seen once. This sequence was found in a woman aged 40 to 49 who had recovered from COVID-19. The sequenced material came from peripheral blood. The chain couples TRBV7-9 to TRBJ2-2; the D gene is possibly TRBD2 (6 bases). CDR3 region: CASSLSNGGTGELFF. Written as DNA, the CDR3 is TGTGCCAGCAGCTTAAGTAACGGGGGCACCGGGGAGCTGTTTTTT.